This TCR beta chain was profiled in a study of cytomegalovirus exposure and HLA in healthy donors. Points from the study as a whole: According to reports, the classifier identified cytomegalovirus status with high specificity and sensitivity.

This CDR3 comprises 15 residues. Germline V gene lookup returns CDR1 LNHDA and CDR2 SQIVND (reference sequence). The ends lost 1 base at V and 2 bases at J; junction bases unmatched: 4. With regard to this clone: Its target is not known.

13 Jbeta primers and 60 Vbeta primers were used for the PCR. This table comes from immunoSEQ multiplex PCR, and its TCRdb copy is limited to in-frame clones, with some not included. The sample comprises 200,000 to 250,000 clones, approximately 87% of which are singletons, and 1% to 1.5% rests with the top ten. The sequencing sample was made of PBMCs. The gene calls are TRBV19 and TRBJ2-7, with 8 bases matching TRBD1. This TCR derives from a human donor in good health. CDR3 loop: CASSIGLQGAYEQYF. CDR3 DNA: TGTGCCAGTAGTATAGGCTTACAGGGGGCCTACGAGCAGTACTTC.